This T cell receptor beta chain was observed in a study of blood T cell repertoires in COVID-19. About the study: The cDNA or gDNA used as material had been derived from T cells, B-cell-depleted T cells, or PBMCs.

Profiling relied on immunoSEQ multiplex PCR, and the TCRdb table lists in-frame clones only, not all of them. The sample yields tens of thousands of clones, roughly 90% seen once. The sample consisted of peripheral blood. The TCR comes from a human donor in a cohort sampled during active COVID-19.

The CDR3 here is CATSDLGQGRGAFF. In DNA, the CDR3 is TGTGCCACCAGTGATTTAGGACAGGGACGGGGGGCTTTCTTT. The genes are TRBV24-1 and TRBJ1-1; 8 nucleotides align to TRBD1. CDR3 length equals 14 residues. Trimming at V came to 1 base and at J to 11 bases, leaving 8 bases not matched to a gene. Germline loops: CDR1 KGHDR, CDR2 SFDVKD.